This T cell receptor (beta chain) was captured by sequencing in a study of human T cells and chemical hapten exposure. Study-level background: Sensitization applied 2% DPC to roughly 2 cm by roughly 2 cm of upper inner arm skin. Application of 0.01% DPC to the upper back was done by patch test, with a reading at 6 days.

From the RACE reads, TCRdb called clonotypes with MiXCR, one entry per CDR3 protein. The sample holds more than 45,000 distinct CDR3 sequences, under 15% seen once. Regarding time point: patch test 3, about 24 weeks after DPC sensitization. Regarding treatment: therapeutic diphenylcyclopropenone sensitization with weekly scalp DPC. Sample donors consisted of patients with alopecia, aged 18 to 70 years, who were suitable for DPC. With 2 bases removed from V and 5 bases from J, the gap between germline ends came to 19 bases. The CDR3 length is 16 residues. Per the germline V gene, CDR1 is SGHTA and CDR2 is FQGNSA.

The chain has TRBV7-2 and TRBJ2-7; weak D call: TRBD2 (6 bases). The input for sequencing was whole blood, taken in connection with sensitization to the hapten diphenylcyclopropenone (DPC). The TCR comes from a man aged 25 to 40 with alopecia areata. Some clones in this sample may be carry-over from other donors' samples. This CDR3 reads CASSLQAGRDGDEQYF. Written as DNA, the CDR3 is TGTGCCAGCAGCTTACAGGCAGGGCGGGACGGGGACGAGCAGTACTTC.